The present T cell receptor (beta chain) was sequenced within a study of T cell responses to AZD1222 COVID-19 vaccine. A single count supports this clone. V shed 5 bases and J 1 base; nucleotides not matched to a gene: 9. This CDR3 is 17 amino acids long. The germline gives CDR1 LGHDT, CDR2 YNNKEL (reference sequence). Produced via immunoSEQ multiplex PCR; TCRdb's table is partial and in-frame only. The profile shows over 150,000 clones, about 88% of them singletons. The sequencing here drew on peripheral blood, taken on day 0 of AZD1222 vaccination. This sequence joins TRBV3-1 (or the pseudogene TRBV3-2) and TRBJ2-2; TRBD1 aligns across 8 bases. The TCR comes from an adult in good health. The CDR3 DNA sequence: TGTGCCAGCAGCACCTACCAGGACAGGGAGAACACCGGGGAGCTGTTTTTT. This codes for CASSTYQDRENTGELFF.